This TCR beta chain was documented in a study of blood T cell repertoires in COVID-19. Background on the study: Sites in the United States, Italy and Spain provided acute and convalescent COVID-19 samples. Sample material is recorded as cDNA or gDNA derived from T cells, B-cell-depleted T cells, or PBMCs.

Authors' processing steps: The authors estimated nucleated cell counts from reference gene primer amplification. Clones were read by immunoSEQ multiplex PCR, and TCRdb kept only the in-frame ones, dropping some. V, J and clone size reflect that table, while D and trimming were determined from the DNA. The sample includes tens of thousands of clones, around 82% of them seen just once. The CDR3 runs to 15 residues. From germline, CDR1 is SGHKS and CDR2 YYEKEE (reference sequence). After removal of 5 bases from V and 1 base from J, the junction contained 8 bases not matched to a gene. The chain is built from TRBV5-5 and TRBJ1-2; TRBD1 matches 7 bases. This TCR came from a woman of 80 years or more with acute or convalescent COVID-19. Sequencing used peripheral blood. CDR3 coding DNA: TGTGCCAGCAGACCCCGGGACAGAAGTAACTATGGCTACACCTTC. It translates to CASRPRDRSNYGYTF.